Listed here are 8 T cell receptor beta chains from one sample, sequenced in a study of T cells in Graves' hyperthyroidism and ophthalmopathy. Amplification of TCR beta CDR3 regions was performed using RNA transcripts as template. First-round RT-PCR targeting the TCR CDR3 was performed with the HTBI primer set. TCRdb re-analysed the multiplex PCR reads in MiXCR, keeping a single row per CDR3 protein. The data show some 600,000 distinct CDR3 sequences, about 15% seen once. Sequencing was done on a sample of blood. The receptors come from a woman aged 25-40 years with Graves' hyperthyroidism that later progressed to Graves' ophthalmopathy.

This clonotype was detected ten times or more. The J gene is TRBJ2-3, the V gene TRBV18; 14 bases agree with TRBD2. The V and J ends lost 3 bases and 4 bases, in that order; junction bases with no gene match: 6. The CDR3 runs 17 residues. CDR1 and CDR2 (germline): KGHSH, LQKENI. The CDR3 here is CASSPGTSGRGADTQYF. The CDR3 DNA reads TGTGCCAGCTCACCCGGGACTAGCGGGAGAGGCGCAGATACGCAGTATTTT.

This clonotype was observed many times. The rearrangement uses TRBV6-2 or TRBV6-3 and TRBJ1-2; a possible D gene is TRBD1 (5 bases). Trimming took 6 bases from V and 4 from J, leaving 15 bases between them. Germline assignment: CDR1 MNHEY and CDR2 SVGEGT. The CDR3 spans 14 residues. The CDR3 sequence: CASRRSGTSYGYTF. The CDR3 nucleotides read TGTGCCAGCAGGCGTTCCGGGACTTCCTATGGCTACACCTTC.

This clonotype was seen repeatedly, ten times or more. In nucleotides, the CDR3 is TGTGCCAGCTCACCGGTTATGACTAGCGGGAGGATAGATACGCAGTATTTT. This codes for CASSPVMTSGRIDTQYF. The chain uses TRBV18 and TRBJ2-3; 13 nucleotides match TRBD2. With 3 bases clipped from V and 5 bases from J, the junction kept 8 bases outside the gene matches. The V gene's germline CDR1 is KGHSH and CDR2 LQKENI. This CDR3 region has 17 residues.

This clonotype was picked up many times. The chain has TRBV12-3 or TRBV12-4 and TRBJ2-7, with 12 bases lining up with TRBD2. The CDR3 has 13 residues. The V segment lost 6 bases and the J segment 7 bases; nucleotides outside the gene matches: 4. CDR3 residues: CASRGTSGYEQYF. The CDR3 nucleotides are TGTGCCAGCAGGGGGACTAGCGGGTATGAGCAGTACTTC.

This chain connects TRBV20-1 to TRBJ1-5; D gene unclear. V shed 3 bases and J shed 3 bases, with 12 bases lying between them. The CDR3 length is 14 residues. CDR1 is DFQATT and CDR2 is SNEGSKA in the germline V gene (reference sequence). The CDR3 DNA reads TGCAGTGCTAGTAAGTCCGGTTACAATCAGCCCCAGCATTTT. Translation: CSASKSGYNQPQHF.

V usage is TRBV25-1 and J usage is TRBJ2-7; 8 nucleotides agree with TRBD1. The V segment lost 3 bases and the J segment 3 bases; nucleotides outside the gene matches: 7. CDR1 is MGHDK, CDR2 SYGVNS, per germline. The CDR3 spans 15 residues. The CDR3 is CASSDPGTGLYEQYF. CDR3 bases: TGTGCCAGCAGTGACCCCGGGACAGGACTCTACGAGCAGTACTTC.

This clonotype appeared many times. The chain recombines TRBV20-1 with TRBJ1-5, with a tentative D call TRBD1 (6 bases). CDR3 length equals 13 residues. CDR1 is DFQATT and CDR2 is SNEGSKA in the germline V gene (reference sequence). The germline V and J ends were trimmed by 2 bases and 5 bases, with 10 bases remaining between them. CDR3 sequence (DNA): TGCAGTGCTAGAAGGGGGTTCGATCAGCCCCAGCATTTT. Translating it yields CSARRGFDQPQHF.

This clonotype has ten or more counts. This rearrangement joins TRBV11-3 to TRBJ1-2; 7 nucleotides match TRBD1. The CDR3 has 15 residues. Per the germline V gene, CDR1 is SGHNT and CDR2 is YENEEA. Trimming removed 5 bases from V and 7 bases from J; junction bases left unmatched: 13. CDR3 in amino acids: CASSPRQGVKGGYTF. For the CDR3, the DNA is TGTGCCAGCAGCCCGCGGCAGGGGGTAAAGGGTGGCTACACCTTC.